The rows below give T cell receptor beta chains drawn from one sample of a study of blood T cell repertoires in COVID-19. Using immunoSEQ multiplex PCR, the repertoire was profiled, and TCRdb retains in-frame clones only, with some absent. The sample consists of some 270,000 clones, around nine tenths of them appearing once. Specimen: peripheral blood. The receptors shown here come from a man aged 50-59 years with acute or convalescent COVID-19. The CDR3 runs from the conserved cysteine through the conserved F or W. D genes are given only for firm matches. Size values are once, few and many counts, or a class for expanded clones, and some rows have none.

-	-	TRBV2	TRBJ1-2	TGTGCCAGCAGTGGGGGGACAAGTGGCTACACCTTC	CASSGGTSGYTF
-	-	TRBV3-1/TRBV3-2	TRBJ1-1	TGTGCCAGCAGTCAACTTAGCTCGGGAACTGAAGCTTTCTTT	CASSQLSSGTEAFF
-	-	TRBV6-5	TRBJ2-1	TGTGCCAGCCGCCTAGAGGAAAGCTCCTACAATGAGCAGTTCTTC	CASRLEESSYNEQFF
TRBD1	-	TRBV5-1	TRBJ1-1	TGCGCCAGCAGCTTGGAGGGTTTTGGGACAGGAGCTTTCTTT	CASSLEGFGTGAFF
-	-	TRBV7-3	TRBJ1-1	TGTGCCAGCAGCTTAAGGGAGGCCACTGAAGCTTTCTTT	CASSLREATEAFF
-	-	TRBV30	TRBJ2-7	TGTGCCTGGAGCGCCCGGGGGTCCTACGAGCAGTACTTC	CAWSARGSYEQYF
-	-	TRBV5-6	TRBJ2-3	TGTGCCAGCAGCTTGTTCAGGGTTAATGTTATGGATACGCAGTATTTT	CASSLFRVNVMDTQYF
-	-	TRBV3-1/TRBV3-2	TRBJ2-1	TGTGCCAGCAGCCAAGCGGGACTCGGGAATGAGCAGTTCTTC	CASSQAGLGNEQFF
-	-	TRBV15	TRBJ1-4	TGTGCCACCAGCAGAGATCCTCGGGCCAGGGCTAATGAAAAACTGTTTTTT	CATSRDPRARANEKLFF
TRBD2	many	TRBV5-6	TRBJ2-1	TGTGCCAGCAGCGATAGCGGGGGGGCCTCCTACAATGAGCAGTTCTTC	CASSDSGGASYNEQFF
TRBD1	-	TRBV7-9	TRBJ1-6	TGTGCCAGCAGCGCCGGACAGGCCTATAATTCACCCCTCCACTTT	CASSAGQAYNSPLHF
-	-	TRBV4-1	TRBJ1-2	TGCGCCAGCAGCCAAGACGGCTATGGCTACACCTTC	CASSQDGYGYTF
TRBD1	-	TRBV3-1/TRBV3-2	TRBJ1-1	TGTGCCAGCGGTACAGGGGGCGAGGGGGCTTTCTTT	CASGTGGEGAFF
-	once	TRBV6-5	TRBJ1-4	TGTGCCAGCAGTTACCGTGGGCAGGGGAATGAAAAACTGTTTTTT	CASSYRGQGNEKLFF
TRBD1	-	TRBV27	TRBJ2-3	TGTGCCAGCAGTCCAAAGAGGACAGGGACTAGCACAGATACGCAGTATTTT	CASSPKRTGTSTDTQYF
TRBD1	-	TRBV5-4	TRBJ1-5	TGTGCCAGCAGCAACAGGGGGACGGGTCGCAATCAGCCCCAGCATTTT	CASSNRGTGRNQPQHF
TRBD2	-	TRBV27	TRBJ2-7	TGTGCCAGCAGTTTAGGAGTAGCGGGGGTATACGAGCAGTACTTC	CASSLGVAGVYEQYF
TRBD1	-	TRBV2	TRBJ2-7	TGTGCCAGCAGTTTTTTCGGAGGGACAGGGGTCAACGAGCAGTACTTC	CASSFFGGTGVNEQYF
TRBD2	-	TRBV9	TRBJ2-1	TGTGCCAGCAGGCCCGCACGGGGGGGCCCCCACAATGAGCAGTTCTTC	CASRPARGGPHNEQFF
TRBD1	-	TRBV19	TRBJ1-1	TGTGCCAGTAACCGACAGGGCACTGAAGCTTTCTTT	CASNRQGTEAFF
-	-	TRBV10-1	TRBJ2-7	TGCGCCAGCAGTGAAGGGACAATGCTCTACGAGCAGTACTTC	CASSEGTMLYEQYF
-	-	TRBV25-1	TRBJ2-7	TGTGCCAGCGCCCCCGCGGGACAGAGGGCCTACGAGCAGTACTTC	CASAPAGQRAYEQYF
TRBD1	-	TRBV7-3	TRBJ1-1	TGTGCCAGCAGCTTACAGGGACAGACTGAAGCTTTCTTT	CASSLQGQTEAFF
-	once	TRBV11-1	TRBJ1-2	TGTGCCAGCAGGCCCACAGGGAAATATAACTATGGCTACACCTTC	CASRPTGKYNYGYTF
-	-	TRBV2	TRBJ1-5	TGTGCCAGCAGTTGGGGCGAGAGCAATCAGCCCCAGCATTTT	CASSWGESNQPQHF